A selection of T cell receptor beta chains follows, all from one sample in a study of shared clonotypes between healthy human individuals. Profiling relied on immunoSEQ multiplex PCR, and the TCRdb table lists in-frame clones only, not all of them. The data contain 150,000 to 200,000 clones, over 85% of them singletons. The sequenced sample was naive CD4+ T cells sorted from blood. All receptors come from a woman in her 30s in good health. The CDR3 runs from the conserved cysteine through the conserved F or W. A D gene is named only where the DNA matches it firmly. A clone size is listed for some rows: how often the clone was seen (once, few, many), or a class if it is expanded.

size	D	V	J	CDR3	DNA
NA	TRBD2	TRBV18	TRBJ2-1	CASSLLGLANEQFF	TGTGCCAGCTCACTACTCGGACTAGCAAATGAGCAGTTCTTC
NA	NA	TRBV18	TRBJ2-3	CASSPDTDTQYF	TGTGCCAGCTCGCCAGACACAGATACGCAGTATTTT
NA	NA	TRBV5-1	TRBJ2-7	CASSLYRKDYEQYF	TGCGCCAGCAGCTTGTACAGGAAAGACTACGAGCAGTACTTC
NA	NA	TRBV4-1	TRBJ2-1	CASSQADFEHEQFF	TGCGCCAGCAGCCAAGCGGACTTCGAGCATGAGCAGTTCTTC
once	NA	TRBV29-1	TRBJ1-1	CSVEQGNTEAFF	TGCAGCGTTGAACAGGGAAACACTGAAGCTTTCTTT
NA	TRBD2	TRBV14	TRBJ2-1	CASSQQLAGGPNEQFF	TGTGCCAGCAGCCAACAACTAGCGGGAGGGCCCAATGAGCAGTTCTTC
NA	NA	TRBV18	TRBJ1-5	CASSPGQSNQPQHF	TGTGCCAGCTCACCAGGGCAGAGCAATCAGCCCCAGCATTTT
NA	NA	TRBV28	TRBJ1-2	CASTTSWGWKSGYTF	TGTGCCAGCACTACCTCGTGGGGCTGGAAGTCGGGCTACACCTTC
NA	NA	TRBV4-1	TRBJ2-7	CASRNKIGTSYSEQYF	TGCGCCAGCCGAAATAAGATCGGAACGTCCTATTCCGAGCAGTACTTC
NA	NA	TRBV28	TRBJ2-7	CASSLGGASYEQYF	TGTGCCAGCAGTTTAGGCGGGGCCTCCTACGAGCAGTACTTC
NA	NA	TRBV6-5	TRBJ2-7	CASTPLRGNSYEQYF	TGTGCCAGCACCCCCCTCCGGGGGAATTCCTACGAGCAGTACTTC
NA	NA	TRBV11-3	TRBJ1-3	CASSLVGTGNTIYF	TGTGCCAGCAGCTTAGTGGGGACTGGAAACACCATATATTTT